A single sample is the source of the 16 T cell receptor beta chains below, sequenced in a study of cytomegalovirus exposure and HLA in healthy donors. PCR involved 60 Vbeta and 13 Jbeta primers. The method was immunoSEQ multiplex PCR; TCRdb's version includes in-frame clones alone and lacks a portion of them. This sample has roughly 180,000 clones, with about four fifths found just once. Sequencing was done on a sample of PBMCs. These receptors were obtained from a female donor in good health and CMV-seronegative.

The chain combines TRBV7-6 with TRBJ2-3; the match to TRBD2 covers 10 bases. Germline CDR1 and CDR2: SGHVS and FNYEAQ. This CDR3 has 17 residues. V shed 1 base, J shed 0 bases, and the junction held 4 bases outside the gene matches. The chain's CDR3 is CASSLEASGGSTDTQYF. The CDR3 region has the DNA TGTGCCAGCAGCTTAGAGGCTAGCGGGGGTAGCACAGATACGCAGTATTTT.

The chain is built from TRBV10-3 and TRBJ1-1, with TRBD1 matching 9 bases. Looked up from germline, CDR1 is ENHRY and CDR2 is SYGVKD. V lost 5 bases to trimming and J lost 6 bases; unmatched junction nucleotides: 7. The CDR3 is 14 residues long. CDR3 nucleotides: TGTGCCATCAGTCTACAGGGGGCGCAGGCTGAAGCTTTCTTT. Protein product: CAISLQGAQAEAFF.

V usage is TRBV7-8 and J usage is TRBJ1-2, with TRBD1 matching over 8 bases. Germline V gene lookup returns CDR1 SGHVS and CDR2 FQNEAQ. V trimming: 5 bases; J trimming: 6 bases; junction bases outside the gene matches: 8. This CDR3 region has 14 residues. CDR3 in DNA: TGTGCCAGCAGCCTCAGACAGGGGTTCAATGGCTACACCTTC. Translation: CASSLRQGFNGYTF.

The CDR3 is CASSLEGGTWGNEQFF. Written as DNA, the CDR3 is TGTGCCAGCAGCTTAGAAGGAGGGACTTGGGGCAATGAGCAGTTCTTC. This chain connects TRBV7-8 to TRBJ2-1; TRBD2 might be the D (6 bases). V was shortened by 1 base and J by 6 bases, with 16 bases between the two germline ends. The CDR3 is 16 residues long. CDR1 is SGHVS and CDR2 is FQNEAQ in the germline V gene.

In its sample, this clone was seen a few times. The V call is TRBV7-3, the J call TRBJ2-3, with D hard to call. V lost 4 bases and J 6 bases, leaving 17 bases between the germline ends. Germline assignment: CDR1 SGHTA and CDR2 FQGTGA. The CDR3 contains 15 residues. This chain's CDR3 is CASSSTPGTADTQYF. The CDR3 DNA reads as TGTGCCAGCAGCTCGACCCCGGGTACGGCGGATACGCAGTATTTT.

This chain uses TRBV7-9 with TRBJ2-7; D may be TRBD1 (6 bases). The CDR3 spans 15 residues. The germline V gene has CDR1 SEHNR and CDR2 FQNEAQ (reference sequence). The V end was cut by 5 bases, the J end by 2 bases, with 16 bases between. CDR3 residues: CASSQGPSSTYEQYF. DNA of the CDR3: TGTGCCAGCAGCCAGGGGCCCTCCTCAACCTACGAGCAGTACTTC.

The CDR3 bases are TGCGCCAGCAGCCAGCTAGTAAGACCCGACTATGGCTACACCTTC. This gives the protein CASSQLVRPDYGYTF. The chain has TRBV4-1 and TRBJ1-2; D is uncertain. V lost 3 bases, J lost 3 bases, and 14 bases lay in between. CDR3 size: 15 residues. Germline assignment: CDR1 MGHRA and CDR2 YSYEKL.

V gene TRBV5-5 combines with J gene TRBJ1-1, with 7 bases aligning to TRBD1. The CDR3 contains 15 residues. With 0 bases clipped from V and 1 base from J, the junction kept 3 bases outside the gene matches. Germline CDR1 and CDR2: SGHKS and YYEKEE (reference sequence). As DNA, the CDR3 is TGTGCCAGCAGCTTGGGAGGGACAGCGAACACTGAAGCTTTCTTT. As protein: CASSLGGTANTEAFF.

The chain combines TRBV6-5 with TRBJ1-1; no clear D gene. CDR1 and CDR2 (germline): MNHEY, SVGAGI. Trimming left V 1 base short and J 10 bases short, with 16 bases between. This CDR3 contains 14 residues. The CDR3 is CASSYFHRDAGAFF. The CDR3 coding sequence is TGTGCCAGCAGTTACTTTCACCGGGATGCTGGAGCTTTCTTT.

This clone was seen only once. V is TRBV7-2 and J is TRBJ2-5; D possibly corresponds to TRBD1 (6 bases). The germline V gene encodes CDR1 SGHTA and CDR2 FQGNSA. V lost 5 bases to trimming and J lost 0 bases, with 13 bases between them. The CDR3 is made up of 15 amino acids. CDR3 loop: CASSQQGRYQETQYF. The CDR3 DNA is TGTGCCAGCAGCCAACAGGGCCGGTACCAAGAGACCCAGTACTTC.

The chain joins TRBV5-4 to TRBJ2-2; 8 bases match TRBD2. V gave up 3 bases and J gave up 5 bases; unmatched junction bases: 9. The CDR3 consists of 16 residues. Germline CDR1 reads SGHNT; CDR2 reads YYREEE (reference sequence). Here the CDR3 DNA reads TGTGCCAGCAGCTACTCGTCGGGGGGGCGGACCGGGGAGCTGTTTTTT. Translated: CASSYSSGGRTGELFF.

This clone was counted a single time. CDR3 coding DNA: TGTGCCAGCAGCTTAGGGACAGGCTTCTCCTACGAGCAGTACTTC. Residues: CASSLGTGFSYEQYF. V usage is TRBV5-5 and J usage is TRBJ2-7; 8 nucleotides agree with TRBD1. J gave up 0 bases and V 2 bases, and 4 bases lay outside the gene matches. The V gene's germline CDR1 is SGHKS and CDR2 YYEKEE (reference sequence). The CDR3 length is 15 residues.

The V call is TRBV5-1, the J call TRBJ2-5; no reliable D call. Trimming removed 0 bases at V and 5 bases at J, with 11 bases between. Germline V gene sequence: CDR1 SGHRS, CDR2 YFSETQ. The CDR3 is 14 amino acids. Here the CDR3 DNA reads TGCGCCAGCAGCTTGGGGCAGATTATGGAGACCCAGTACTTC. Protein: CASSLGQIMETQYF.

The genes are TRBV27 and TRBJ2-3; the match to TRBD1 covers 9 bases. The ends lost 2 bases at V and 4 bases at J; junction bases unmatched: 7. Per the germline V gene, CDR1 is MNHEY and CDR2 is SMNVEV (reference sequence). The CDR3 contains 16 residues. CDR3: CASSLTTQGAADTQYF. The CDR3 DNA reads TGTGCCAGCAGTTTAACAACACAGGGGGCTGCAGATACGCAGTATTTT.

This chain links TRBV11-1 with TRBJ2-2, with D tentatively TRBD1 (5 bases). CDR3 length equals 17 residues. Germline-derived CDR1 and CDR2 are SGHAT and FQDESV (reference sequence). V shed 0 bases and J shed 1 base, with 12 bases lying between them. CDR3 bases: TGTGCCAGCAGCTTAGCGGTCAGGGCGAGGAACACCGGGGAGCTGTTTTTT. Encoded protein: CASSLAVRARNTGELFF.

The chain carries TRBV7-2 and TRBJ2-3; TRBD2 agrees at 15 bases. From germline, CDR1 is SGHTA and CDR2 FQGNSA. This CDR3 is 18 amino acids long. Trimming removed 5 bases from V and 2 bases from J; junction bases left unmatched: 8. This CDR3 reads CASSLGTSGGLYTDTQYF. The CDR3 nucleotides are TGTGCCAGCAGCCTCGGGACTAGCGGGGGGCTTTACACAGATACGCAGTATTTT.